In its sample, the clone carrying this T cell receptor (beta chain) was seen once. This entry belongs to a study of graft-versus-host responses after intestinal transplantation. Study-wide background: Recipients were all induced with anti-thymocyte globulin, then given tacrolimus and steroids for 2 to 3 years.

The germline V gene encodes CDR1 LGHNA and CDR2 YNFKEQ. V lost 0 bases, J lost 6 bases, and 16 bases stayed unmatched. The CDR3 is made up of 20 amino acids. TCRdb's copy holds only in-frame clones and misses some; the assay was immunoSEQ multiplex PCR. Among around 50,000 clones, around nine tenths were seen once, and the ten largest hold approximately 1.5%. The V gene is TRBV4-2, the J gene TRBJ2-2; 10 bases agree with TRBD1. The sequence was obtained from a human patient who received an intestinal transplant, so some T cells may come from the graft donor. Sequenced material: PBMCs, taken 26 days after transplant. CDR3 loop: CASSQERSGQGEMKPGELFF. CDR3 sequence (DNA): TGTGCCAGCAGCCAAGAAAGGTCAGGACAGGGGGAAATGAAGCCCGGGGAGCTGTTTTTT.